A selection of T cell receptor beta chains follows, all from one sample in a study of blood T cells in healthy people across ages. TCRdb passed the 5' RACE reads through MiXCR, listing each CDR3 protein once. The sample has about 1,500,000 distinct CDR3 sequences, roughly 40% seen once. Sequenced input: blood. Receptors originate from a woman in her late teens or twenties in good health. CDR3s include the opening cysteine and the closing phenylalanine or tryptophan. The D gene is left open where the match is weak. Clone size is stated in some rows and not others, as once, few, many or a class when expanded.

clone_size | d_call | j_call | cdr3_length | v_call | cdr3_aa | cdr3_nt
few | - | TRBJ2-1 | 11 | TRBV25-1 | CASSEFNEQFF | TGTGCCAGCAGTGAATTCAATGAGCAGTTCTTC
- | - | TRBJ2-1 | 14 | TRBV11-2 | CAGSQNTGAGDQFF | TGTGCCGGCAGCCAGAATACGGGGGCGGGTGATCAGTTCTTC
few | - | TRBJ2-1 | 17 | TRBV4-2 | CASSQEGGESFYNEQFF | TGTGCCAGCAGCCAAGAGGGCGGGGAGAGTTTTTACAATGAGCAGTTCTTC
- | - | TRBJ1-2 | 16 | TRBV3-1 | CASSQDVQGGIYGYTF | TGTGCCAGCAGCCAAGATGTGCAGGGAGGAATCTATGGCTACACCTTC
- | - | TRBJ2-6 | 14 | TRBV28 | CASLYSSGANVLTF | TGTGCCAGCCTATACAGCTCTGGGGCCAACGTCCTGACTTTC
- | TRBD2 | TRBJ2-1 | 17 | TRBV15 | CATSRDRGLAGSNEQFF | TGTGCCACCAGCAGAGATCGCGGACTAGCGGGTTCTAATGAGCAGTTCTTC
- | - | TRBJ1-5 | 15 | TRBV12-3/TRBV12-4 | CTSSFGLGGNQPQHF | TGTACCAGCAGTTTTGGTCTCGGGGGCAATCAGCCCCAGCATTTT
few | TRBD1 | TRBJ1-6 | 17 | TRBV7-9 | CASSLAALTGDNSPLHF | TGTGCCAGCAGCTTAGCGGCGCTGACAGGGGATAATTCACCCCTCCACTTT
few | TRBD2 | TRBJ2-1 | 16 | TRBV10-3 | CAISGRDSGIGGEQFF | TGTGCCATCAGCGGTCGGGATAGCGGGATAGGAGGTGAGCAGTTCTTC
- | TRBD1 | TRBJ1-1 | 14 | TRBV5-1 | CASSQGALNPEAFF | TGCGCCAGCTCCCAGGGGGCCTTGAACCCTGAAGCTTTCTTT
few | - | TRBJ2-1 | 14 | TRBV2 | CASRPARGHNEQFF | TGTGCCAGCAGACCAGCTCGGGGGCACAATGAGCAGTTCTTC
few | TRBD2 | TRBJ2-5 | 17 | TRBV7-9 | CASSLPLEAGDQETQYF | TGTGCCAGCAGCTTACCCCTTGAAGCGGGAGACCAAGAGACCCAGTACTTC
- | - | TRBJ2-5 | 13 | TRBV12-3/TRBV12-4 | CASTLEGQETQYF | TGTGCCAGCACCTTGGAAGGTCAAGAGACCCAGTACTTC
- | - | TRBJ1-2 | 14 | TRBV30 | CAWSPRPRLDGYTF | TGTGCCTGGAGTCCTCGCCCCCGACTGGATGGCTACACCTTC
once | - | TRBJ2-5 | 12 | TRBV18 | CASTAQRETQYF | TGTGCCAGCACCGCCCAAAGGGAGACCCAGTACTTC
few | TRBD2 | TRBJ2-3 | 17 | TRBV6-5 | CASSYSISSGSTDTQYF | TGTGCCAGCAGTTACTCGATTTCTAGCGGGAGCACAGATACGCAGTATTTT
- | - | TRBJ2-5 | 16 | TRBV7-2 | CASSRKDKWGMNEQYF | TGTGCCAGCAGCCGTAAGGACAAGTGGGGGATGAATGAGCAGTACTTC
once | TRBD1 | TRBJ1-6 | 16 | TRBV10-3 | CAIAEPGQGSNSPLHF | TGTGCCATCGCAGAACCGGGACAGGGGAGCAATTCACCCCTCCACTTT
- | - | TRBJ2-3 | 14 | TRBV9 | CASSVVSNTDTQYF | TGTGCCAGCAGCGTAGTTTCGAACACAGATACGCAGTATTTT
many | - | TRBJ2-7 | 14 | TRBV11-1 | CASSSGQVAYEQYF | TGTGCCAGCAGCTCCGGACAAGTTGCCTACGAGCAGTACTTC
- | - | TRBJ2-7 | 16 | TRBV6-5 | CASSYPRRTQSHEQYF | TGTGCCAGCAGTTACCCCCGAAGGACACAGAGCCACGAGCAGTACTTC
few | TRBD2 | TRBJ2-1 | 15 | TRBV6-5 | CASSIEAGGPIEQFF | TGTGCCAGCAGTATTGAAGCGGGAGGGCCGATCGAGCAGTTCTTC
few | - | TRBJ1-5 | 14 | TRBV12-3/TRBV12-4 | CASSLAGAGQPQHF | TGTGCCAGCAGCTTAGCGGGGGCGGGCCAGCCCCAGCATTTT
- | - | TRBJ2-7 | 13 | TRBV10-3 | CAISEKGPYEQYF | TGTGCCATCAGTGAAAAAGGTCCCTACGAGCAGTACTTC
- | - | TRBJ2-2 | 13 | TRBV5-1 | CASSSQNTGELFF | TGCGCCAGCAGCTCGCAGAACACCGGGGAGCTGTTTTTT
- | - | TRBJ2-1 | 14 | TRBV9 | CASSEGTPYNEQFF | TGTGCCAGCAGCGAGGGGACTCCTTACAATGAGCAGTTCTTC
- | - | TRBJ1-2 | 15 | TRBV13 | CASSQQGRYDYGYTF | TGTGCCAGCAGCCAACAGGGTCGTTATGACTATGGCTACACCTTC
- | - | TRBJ2-7 | 12 | TRBV28 | CASSFNPYEQYF | TGTGCCAGCAGCTTCAATCCCTACGAGCAGTACTTC
few | TRBD2 | TRBJ2-5 | 15 | TRBV10-2 | CASLFLAGGQETQYF | TGCGCCAGCCTCTTCCTAGCGGGGGGACAAGAGACCCAGTACTTC
- | TRBD1 | TRBJ1-2 | 18 | TRBV7-2 | CASSLLPSGGQGKDGYTF | TGTGCCAGCAGCTTACTTCCCTCAGGGGGACAGGGAAAGGATGGCTACACCTTC
- | TRBD1 | TRBJ2-5 | 16 | TRBV7-2 | CASSLGGRGLVVDQYF | TGTGCCAGCAGCTTAGGGGGCAGGGGGCTGGTGGTTGACCAGTACTTC
few | TRBD1 | TRBJ2-4 | 15 | TRBV28 | CASSSGGTGNKIQYF | TGTGCCAGCAGTTCCGGGGGGACAGGGAATAAAATTCAGTACTTC
- | - | TRBJ2-7 | 14 | TRBV12-3/TRBV12-4 | CASSLHSVSYEQYF | TGTGCCAGCAGTTTACATTCGGTCTCCTACGAGCAGTACTTC
- | - | TRBJ1-1 | 13 | TRBV6-2/TRBV6-3 | CASSFRDTSGAFF | TGTGCCAGCAGTTTCCGGGACACCAGTGGAGCTTTCTTT
- | - | TRBJ1-5 | 16 | TRBV28 | CASSLRVQWGNQPQHF | TGTGCCAGCAGTCTCCGCGTGCAGTGGGGCAATCAGCCCCAGCATTTT
- | - | TRBJ2-5 | 16 | TRBV6-5 | CASSYSSQPDQETQYF | TGTGCCAGCAGTTACTCGAGCCAGCCAGATCAAGAGACCCAGTACTTC
- | - | TRBJ2-3 | 17 | TRBV27 | CASSPEQGITSTDTQYF | TGTGCCAGCAGTCCAGAGCAGGGGATAACTAGCACAGATACGCAGTATTTT
many | TRBD1 | TRBJ2-5 | 14 | TRBV27 | CASSLRDSRETQYF | TGTGCCAGCAGTCTAAGGGACAGCAGGGAGACCCAGTACTTC
few | - | TRBJ2-7 | 15 | TRBV7-2 | CASSPEAPNRYEQYF | TGTGCCAGCAGCCCGGAAGCTCCAAACCGCTACGAGCAGTACTTC
- | - | TRBJ2-6 | 14 | TRBV6-1 | CASRRTAGANVLTF | TGTGCCAGCAGGCGGACAGCTGGGGCCAACGTCCTGACTTTC
- | TRBD2 | TRBJ2-1 | 15 | TRBV4-1 | CASSPSTLAVNEQFF | TGCGCCAGCAGCCCTTCCACACTAGCGGTCAATGAGCAGTTCTTC
- | - | TRBJ1-5 | 13 | TRBV6-2/TRBV6-3 | CASSYESNQPQHF | TGTGCCAGCAGTTACGAAAGCAATCAGCCCCAGCATTTT
once | - | TRBJ1-2 | 12 | TRBV29-1 | CNVAGLGYGYTF | TGCAACGTTGCAGGGCTCGGCTATGGCTACACCTTC
few | TRBD1 | TRBJ2-1 | 17 | TRBV12-5 | CASGLVSKDRVRNEQFF | TGTGCTAGTGGTTTGGTATCTAAGGACAGGGTGAGGAATGAGCAGTTCTTC
- | - | TRBJ2-7 | 14 | TRBV10-2 | CASSESLGFYEQYF | TGCGCCAGCAGTGAGTCTTTGGGGTTCTACGAGCAGTACTTC
- | TRBD1 | TRBJ2-1 | 15 | TRBV7-3 | CASSLMGQLYNEQFF | TGTGCCAGCAGCTTAATGGGACAGCTATACAATGAGCAGTTCTTC
- | TRBD2 | TRBJ2-2 | 16 | TRBV7-2 | CASSPPGLAGPGELFF | TGTGCCAGCAGCCCACCGGGACTAGCGGGTCCCGGGGAGCTGTTTTTT
few | TRBD1 | TRBJ2-1 | 17 | TRBV3-1 | CASSQLQPGQDGNEQFF | TGTGCCAGCAGCCAATTACAGCCGGGACAGGACGGCAATGAGCAGTTCTTC
- | TRBD2 | TRBJ2-3 | 17 | TRBV2 | CASSEEASGTRTDTQYF | TGTGCCAGCAGTGAAGAGGCTAGCGGTACTCGCACAGATACGCAGTATTTT
- | TRBD1 | TRBJ1-5 | 15 | TRBV28 | CASRRTGASNQPQHF | TGTGCCAGCAGGAGGACAGGGGCTAGCAATCAGCCCCAGCATTTT
- | TRBD1 | TRBJ1-1 | 15 | TRBV11-3 | CASSGGEGADTEAFF | TGTGCCAGCAGCGGGGGTGAGGGGGCTGACACTGAAGCTTTCTTT
- | - | TRBJ2-3 | 16 | TRBV11-2 | CASSFMGTSSTDTQYF | TGTGCCAGCAGCTTTATGGGGACCTCTAGCACAGATACGCAGTATTTT
- | - | TRBJ1-1 | 13 | TRBV3-1 | CASSQDGRTEAFF | TGTGCCAGCAGCCAAGACGGTCGCACTGAAGCTTTCTTT
- | - | TRBJ1-2 | 14 | TRBV7-9 | CASSLAGGFYGYTF | TGTGCCAGCAGCTTAGCGGGAGGTTTCTATGGCTACACCTTC
- | - | TRBJ1-5 | 18 | TRBV4-1 | CASSQEEGWAGGNQPQHF | TGCGCCAGCAGCCAAGAGGAAGGGTGGGCAGGGGGCAATCAGCCCCAGCATTTT
- | TRBD2 | TRBJ2-7 | 13 | TRBV6-1 | CASKLAGTYEQYF | TGTGCCAGCAAGCTAGCGGGAACCTACGAGCAGTACTTC
few | - | TRBJ1-2 | 14 | TRBV14 | CASSQVPRAGGYTF | TGTGCCAGCAGCCAAGTCCCCCGGGCGGGAGGCTACACCTTC
few | - | TRBJ2-3 | 16 | TRBV6-5 | CASSYTGGGSTDTQYF | TGTGCCAGCAGTTACACCGGTGGGGGTAGCACAGATACGCAGTATTTT
- | TRBD2 | TRBJ2-7 | 15 | TRBV27 | CASRKGASGNYEQYF | TGTGCCAGCAGAAAAGGGGCTAGCGGGAACTACGAGCAGTACTTC
few | - | TRBJ2-1 | 15 | TRBV7-2 | CASSLVGPINNEQFF | TGTGCCAGCAGCTTAGTCGGGCCCATTAACAATGAGCAGTTCTTC